Listed below are T cell receptor beta chains from one sample, sequenced in a study of T cell changes during pregnancy in multiple sclerosis. The protocol was immunoSEQ multiplex PCR, while the TCRdb copy is restricted to in-frame clones and leaves out a portion. The sample includes about 75,000 clones, about 93% of them seen just once. The input for sequencing was CD4+ T cells from peripheral blood mononuclear cells, taken before pregnancy. The receptor set was obtained from a female donor with multiple sclerosis, enrolled in a pregnancy study. Both conserved end residues are part of each CDR3. A D gene is named only where the DNA matches it firmly. Rows may omit the clone size; those that give it use once, few, many or a size class.

.,TRBJ2-1,TRBV6-1,.,CASSEAGAPLSEQFF,TGTGCCAGCAGTGAAGCGGGGGCGCCTCTTAGTGAGCAGTTCTTC
.,TRBJ2-3,TRBV7-8,TRBD2,CASSLGTNTDTQYF,TGTGCCAGCAGCTTGGGGACTAACACAGATACGCAGTATTTT
.,TRBJ2-5,TRBV7-8,TRBD1,CASSLWDRQETQYF,TGTGCCAGCAGCTTGTGGGACAGACAAGAGACCCAGTACTTC
.,TRBJ1-4,TRBV7-9,.,CASSFGQTPANEKLFF,TGTGCCAGCAGCTTCGGACAGACGCCAGCTAATGAAAAACTGTTTTTT
.,TRBJ2-3,TRBV9,TRBD2,CASSVGLAERNTQYF,TGTGCCAGCAGCGTAGGGCTAGCGGAACGTAATACGCAGTATTTT
.,TRBJ1-4,TRBV6-1,TRBD1,CASSGQGAGEKLFF,TGTGCCAGCAGCGGACAGGGGGCGGGGGAAAAACTGTTTTTT
.,TRBJ1-5,TRBV6-6,.,CASSYGFRSGQPQHF,TGTGCCAGCAGTTACGGGTTCAGATCGGGTCAGCCCCAGCATTTT
once,TRBJ1-5,TRBV27,TRBD1,CASSRGPNSNQPQHF,TGTGCCAGCAGTAGGGGGCCGAATAGCAATCAGCCCCAGCATTTT
.,TRBJ1-2,TRBV6-1,.,CASSAGGYTF,TGTGCCAGCAGTGCCGGGGGCTACACCTTC
.,TRBJ2-7,TRBV30,TRBD1,CAWNSDREDEQYF,TGTGCCTGGAACTCAGACAGGGAAGACGAGCAGTACTTC
once,TRBJ1-6,TRBV11-2,.,CASSVQNQYNSPLHF,TGTGCCAGCAGCGTACAGAACCAGTATAATTCACCCCTCCACTTT
.,TRBJ2-1,TRBV7-9,TRBD2,CASSSLLAGARAAYNEQFF,TGTGCCAGCAGCTCTTTACTAGCGGGGGCCCGAGCGGCCTACAATGAGCAGTTCTTC
.,TRBJ1-3,TRBV19,TRBD1,CASSRTGAGNTIYF,TGTGCCAGTAGTCGGACAGGGGCTGGAAACACCATATATTTT
.,TRBJ2-5,TRBV2,.,CASSERLRYQETQYF,TGTGCCAGCAGTGAGAGGCTGAGGTACCAAGAGACCCAGTACTTC
.,TRBJ2-7,TRBV10-3,TRBD1,CAISIGTGSYEQYF,TGTGCCATCAGCATCGGGACAGGGTCTTACGAGCAGTACTTC
.,TRBJ1-1,TRBV21-1,.,CASVTVDREEWSTEAFF,TGTGCCAGCGTCACGGTGGACAGGGAGGAGTGGAGCACTGAAGCTTTCTTT
.,TRBJ2-2,TRBV4-1,.,CASSQVLTGELFF,TGCGCCAGCAGCCAAGTTCTCACCGGGGAGCTGTTTTTT
.,TRBJ2-7,TRBV5-4,TRBD1,CASSSTIGTGIYEQYF,TGTGCCAGCAGCTCAACCATCGGGACAGGGATTTACGAGCAGTACTTC
once,TRBJ2-3,TRBV19,TRBD2,CASRGTSGFTDTQYF,TGTGCCAGTAGAGGGACTAGCGGGTTTACAGATACGCAGTATTTT
.,TRBJ1-1,TRBV9,TRBD1,CASSTGDRTNTEAFF,TGTGCCAGCAGCACTGGGGACAGGACGAACACTGAAGCTTTCTTT
.,TRBJ1-1,TRBV5-1,.,CASSLRGENTEAFF,TGCGCCAGCAGCTTGCGGGGTGAGAACACTGAAGCTTTCTTT
.,TRBJ2-2,TRBV5-4,TRBD2,CASSFPAGEGGELFF,TGTGCCAGCAGCTTTCCCGCGGGGGAAGGCGGGGAGCTGTTTTTT
.,TRBJ2-7,TRBV28,TRBD1,CASSSWDRGLSRGEQYF,TGTGCCAGCAGTTCCTGGGACAGGGGGCTGAGTCGGGGCGAGCAGTACTTC
once,TRBJ1-5,TRBV7-8,.,CASSPRTGGLGQPQHF,TGTGCCAGCAGCCCACGGACGGGGGGCTTAGGTCAGCCCCAGCATTTT
.,TRBJ1-1,TRBV6-5,.,CASSNRMTEAFF,TGTGCCAGCAGCAACAGGATGACTGAAGCTTTCTTT
.,TRBJ1-4,TRBV5-4,TRBD1,CASSSDRASNEKLFF,TGTGCCAGCAGCTCAGACAGGGCCTCGAATGAAAAACTGTTTTTT
.,TRBJ2-7,TRBV5-6,TRBD2,CASSSEKSGKKYEQYF,TGTGCCAGCAGCTCAGAAAAAAGCGGGAAAAAATACGAGCAGTACTTC
.,TRBJ1-2,TRBV6-1,.,CASSETGIYGYTF,TGTGCCAGCAGTGAAACAGGGATCTATGGCTACACCTTC
once,TRBJ2-3,TRBV7-2,.,CASSIFVSSTDTQYF,TGTGCCAGCAGCATTTTTGTTTCTAGCACAGATACGCAGTATTTT
.,TRBJ1-4,TRBV4-1,.,CASSIYIGGNVKLFF,TGCGCCAGCAGCATCTATATCGGGGGGAATGTAAAACTGTTTTTT
.,TRBJ1-5,TRBV19,.,CASARTSNQPQHF,TGTGCCAGCGCTCGGACTTCAAATCAGCCCCAGCATTTT
.,TRBJ2-5,TRBV7-2,.,CASSFSTVQETQYF,TGTGCCAGCAGCTTTTCGACAGTACAAGAGACCCAGTACTTC
.,TRBJ1-1,TRBV30,.,CAWAPRGTEAFF,TGTGCCTGGGCTCCGCGAGGCACTGAAGCTTTCTTT
.,TRBJ1-2,TRBV5-1,.,CASSPERVGGYTF,TGCGCCAGCAGCCCTGAGAGGGTAGGCGGCTACACCTTC
few,TRBJ2-7,TRBV5-5,TRBD1,CASSLEGQAYEQYF,TGTGCCAGCAGCTTGGAAGGACAGGCCTACGAGCAGTACTTC
.,TRBJ2-7,TRBV19,TRBD2,CASSPEGLAGVYEQYF,TGTGCCAGTAGTCCCGAGGGACTAGCGGGAGTCTACGAGCAGTACTTC
.,TRBJ2-2,TRBV7-8,TRBD1,CASSSRQGQSGELFF,TGTGCCAGCAGCTCTCGACAGGGGCAGTCCGGGGAGCTGTTTTTT
.,TRBJ1-1,TRBV6-1,.,CASIRQNTEAFF,TGTGCCAGCATCAGGCAGAACACTGAAGCTTTCTTT
once,TRBJ2-7,TRBV19,TRBD2,CASSTSGRDNYEQYF,TGTGCCAGTAGTACGAGCGGGAGAGATAACTACGAGCAGTACTTC
once,TRBJ1-2,TRBV11-3,.,CASSLDAKRAGGQVGYTF,TGTGCCAGCAGCTTAGATGCCAAACGTGCGGGGGGGCAGGTTGGCTACACCTTC
.,TRBJ2-3,TRBV10-1,.,CARAKTGTDTQYF,TGCGCCAGGGCTAAAACAGGCACAGATACGCAGTATTTT
.,TRBJ1-3,TRBV4-2,TRBD1,CASSQAGTGHGSGNTIYF,TGTGCCAGCAGCCAAGCCGGGACAGGACATGGCTCTGGAAACACCATATATTTT
.,TRBJ2-3,TRBV15,.,CATSRDYGSSDTQYF,TGTGCCACCAGCAGAGATTATGGGAGCTCAGATACGCAGTATTTT
.,TRBJ2-3,TRBV18,.,CASSRTDTDTQYF,TGTGCCAGCTCGCGGACAGACACAGATACGCAGTATTTT
.,TRBJ2-7,TRBV27,TRBD2,CASKELATFYEQYF,TGTGCCAGCAAAGAACTAGCGACGTTCTACGAGCAGTACTTC
.,TRBJ1-5,TRBV27,TRBD1,CASRPTGGLPYSNQPQHF,TGTGCCAGCAGGCCGACAGGGGGCCTGCCTTATAGCAATCAGCCCCAGCATTTT
.,TRBJ2-3,TRBV5-1,TRBD2,CASSSTSGTDTQYF,TGCGCCAGCAGCTCAACTAGCGGAACAGATACGCAGTATTTT
.,TRBJ2-5,TRBV25-1,TRBD2,CASSEGLAGGRGTQYF,TGTGCCAGCAGTGAGGGACTAGCGGGGGGGCGTGGGACCCAGTACTTC
.,TRBJ2-5,TRBV7-7,TRBD2,CASSLYGTSGAWETQYF,TGTGCCAGCAGCTTGTACGGGACTAGCGGGGCCTGGGAGACCCAGTACTTC
.,TRBJ1-2,TRBV15,.,CATSRITEDYGYTF,TGTGCCACCAGCAGAATTACGGAGGACTATGGCTACACCTTC